Reported below is one T cell receptor (beta chain). The antigen remains undetermined. TCRdb's copy holds only in-frame clones and misses some; the assay was immunoSEQ multiplex PCR. The table records 120,000 or so clones, more than 95% of them present only once. The sample originates from a study of cytomegalovirus exposure and HLA in healthy donors. The CDR3 loop spans 14 amino acids. The J segment lost 5 bases and the V segment lost 2 bases, leaving 7 bases of the junction unmatched. Germline assignment: CDR1 GTSNPN and CDR2 SVGIG (reference sequence). Findings and caveats of the study: The finding came from a later analysis; first-cohort TCR clusters tended to co-occur in the roughly 110 validation repertoires. Listed as cytomegalovirus-associated were 150 or so TCR beta chains. Most TCRs appeared rarely, but some public TCRs recurred in many donors.

It was the approximately 120-subject validation cohort, separate from the approximately 680-subject first cohort, to which the donors belonged. The J gene is TRBJ2-7, the V gene TRBV30, with TRBD1 identical over 9 bases. The receptor was derived from a man aged 18 to 29 in good health and CMV-seronegative. Sequencing was carried out using PBMCs. CDR3 sequence (DNA): TGTGCCTGGAGTTCTGGGACAGGGCCGGACGAGCAGTACTTC. It is translated as CAWSSGTGPDEQYF.